A selection of T cell receptor beta chains follows, all from one sample in a study of beta chain features in type 1 diabetes. This table comes from immunoSEQ multiplex PCR, and its TCRdb copy is limited to in-frame clones, with some not included. The data hold 95,000 to 150,000 clones, with around 15% observed a single time. Source material: central memory CD4+ T cells from blood. These receptors were taken from a man aged 25-40 years with type 1 diabetes. Both conserved end residues are part of each CDR3. D genes are given only for firm matches. A row's size may be missing; if present it is once, few, many or a size class.

size	J	D	V	DNA	CDR3
NA	TRBJ2-7	NA	TRBV14	TGTGCCAGCAGCCATATCGGGCAGGGGTTCGACGAGCAGTACTTC	CASSHIGQGFDEQYF
NA	TRBJ1-2	NA	TRBV29-1	TGCAGCGACGTAGGGCCGGGTGGGTATGGCTACACCTTC	CSDVGPGGYGYTF
few	TRBJ2-6	TRBD2	TRBV30	TGTGCCTGGAAGGCGGCTAGCGGGGGCCTTTACTCTGGGGCCAACGTCCTGACTTTC	CAWKAASGGLYSGANVLTF
few	TRBJ2-3	NA	TRBV6-5	TGTGCCAGCAGCCAAACCCCAAGCCCCGATACGCAGTATTTT	CASSQTPSPDTQYF
few	TRBJ2-5	TRBD2	TRBV7-2	TGTGCCAGCAGCCCTGAACTTGGGCGGGGGGCGGAGACCCAGTACTTC	CASSPELGRGAETQYF
few	TRBJ2-7	NA	TRBV7-2	TGTGCCAGCAGCTTAGCGGGGAGTGGGGGCTACGAGCAGTACTTC	CASSLAGSGGYEQYF
NA	TRBJ2-5	NA	TRBV30	TGTGCCCGAAGCGGACAAGAGACCCAGTACTTC	CARSGQETQYF
NA	TRBJ2-1	NA	TRBV29-1	TGCACCCTGGGGCAGGGCAGCAATGAGCAGTTCTTC	CTLGQGSNEQFF
few	TRBJ1-5	TRBD1	TRBV4-3	TGCGCCAGCAGCCGAGGACAGGGGAATCAGCCCCAGCATTTT	CASSRGQGNQPQHF
few	TRBJ1-2	TRBD1	TRBV7-2	TGTGCCAGCAGCGAGATATTCCAGGGGGGTAACTATGGCTACACCTTC	CASSEIFQGGNYGYTF
few	TRBJ2-1	NA	TRBV5-1	TGCGCCAGCAGCTTGACTGGGAATGAGCAGTTCTTC	CASSLTGNEQFF
NA	TRBJ1-2	NA	TRBV29-1	TGCAGCGTTGACGGGGAGGGCTACACCTTC	CSVDGEGYTF
few	TRBJ2-5	NA	TRBV29-1	TGCAGCGTTGGGAGATACCAAGAGACCCAGTACTTC	CSVGRYQETQYF
few	TRBJ2-1	TRBD1	TRBV29-1	TGCAGCGTGGACAGGGGAGGCTATGAGCAGTTCTTC	CSVDRGGYEQFF
NA	TRBJ2-7	TRBD1	TRBV5-1	TGCGCCAGCAGCTCGGGACAGGGGACCTACGAGCAGTACTTC	CASSSGQGTYEQYF
NA	TRBJ1-2	NA	TRBV18	TGTGCCAGCTCTTCCCGGTCCAGCCAGGATGGCTACACCTTC	CASSSRSSQDGYTF
NA	TRBJ2-3	TRBD1	TRBV11-2	TGTGCCAGCAGCCCGGGACAGGGAAAAACAGATACGCAGTATTTT	CASSPGQGKTDTQYF
NA	TRBJ2-7	NA	TRBV6-1	TGTGCCAGCAGTGAAAACCCATTTAGCGAGCAGTACTTC	CASSENPFSEQYF
many	TRBJ2-2	NA	TRBV30	TGTGCCTGGAGGCAGTTGGGGGGAGTTTCCGGGGAGCTGTTTTTT	CAWRQLGGVSGELFF
few	TRBJ2-1	NA	TRBV9	TGTGCCAGCAGCGGACGACAGGGAGGCCATGAGCAGTTCTTC	CASSGRQGGHEQFF
NA	TRBJ1-6	NA	TRBV30	TGTGCCTGGAGTGTAATTGGTTCACCCCTCCACTTT	CAWSVIGSPLHF
few	TRBJ1-5	NA	TRBV7-9	TGTGCCAGCAGCTTAGATGGTCTCAGTAATCAGCCCCAGCATTTT	CASSLDGLSNQPQHF
few	TRBJ1-2	TRBD1	TRBV11-2	TGTGCCAGCAGCTTAGACCCGACAGGGTTAGACGGCTACACCTTC	CASSLDPTGLDGYTF
NA	TRBJ1-2	NA	TRBV18	TGTGCCAGCTCCGGACAGAGGGCGACCTATGGCTACACCTTC	CASSGQRATYGYTF
few	TRBJ1-2	NA	TRBV5-1	TGCGCCAGCAGCGCACGCGGAGATTTTCAGGCTAACTATGGCTACACCTTC	CASSARGDFQANYGYTF
NA	TRBJ1-5	NA	TRBV7-8	TGTGCCAGCAGCTTAGCTTTGGATCAGCCCCAGCATTTT	CASSLALDQPQHF
few	TRBJ1-1	NA	TRBV18	TGTGCCAGCTCACCGACCTTGAACACTGAAGCTTTCTTT	CASSPTLNTEAFF
few	TRBJ2-1	TRBD1	TRBV7-2	TGTGCCAGCAGAGAATCCGGGACAGGGGACAATGAGCAGTTCTTC	CASRESGTGDNEQFF
few	TRBJ2-1	TRBD2	TRBV7-2	TGTGCCAGCAGCCCAGGGCGGCGCGGGGGGGCTGGTGAGCAGTTCTTC	CASSPGRRGGAGEQFF
few	TRBJ2-6	TRBD1	TRBV30	TGTGCCTGGAGTCCACAGGGGACTGGGGCCAACGTCCTGACTTTC	CAWSPQGTGANVLTF
few	TRBJ2-1	TRBD2	TRBV6-6	TGTGCCAGCAGTTACCCCGGGACTAGCGGGGACAATGAGCAGTTCTTC	CASSYPGTSGDNEQFF
NA	TRBJ1-6	TRBD1	TRBV9	TGTGCCAGCAGCGCCCCCGGGACAGGGAATTCACCCCTCCACTTT	CASSAPGTGNSPLHF
few	TRBJ2-5	TRBD2	TRBV15	TGTGCCACCAGCAGAGGAGCGGGACGGGATGGATCAAGAAAGACCCAGTACTTC	CATSRGAGRDGSRKTQYF
few	TRBJ1-3	TRBD1	TRBV28	TGTGCCAGCAGTGGGACAGGGGTTGTTGGAAACACCATATATTTT	CASSGTGVVGNTIYF
NA	TRBJ2-5	TRBD1	TRBV7-2	TGTGCCAGTCACAGGGGAAAAGAGACCCAGTACTTC	CASHRGKETQYF
NA	TRBJ2-3	NA	TRBV10-1	TGCGCCAGCAGCGCAAATCTGGATACGCAGTATTTT	CASSANLDTQYF
few	TRBJ1-1	NA	TRBV5-4	TGTGCCAGCAGCGTCCAGGGGAACACTGAAGCTTTCTTT	CASSVQGNTEAFF
few	TRBJ2-1	TRBD1	TRBV19	TGTGCCAGTAGTAGTACAGGGGGTGGCCAGTTCTTC	CASSSTGGGQFF
few	TRBJ2-3	NA	TRBV7-9	TGTGCCAGCAGCCGTGGGTCAACTGATACGCAGTATTTT	CASSRGSTDTQYF
few	TRBJ2-5	TRBD2	TRBV7-2	TGTGCCAGCACGCACCCGGGGGGTCTCCAAGAGACCCAGTACTTC	CASTHPGGLQETQYF
few	TRBJ2-1	NA	TRBV10-3	TGTGCCATCAGTGATTCCGCCTCCTACAATGAGCAGTTCTTC	CAISDSASYNEQFF
few	TRBJ2-1	TRBD2	TRBV9	TGTGCCAGCAGCGCGGGGGGGACGGCACACACTGAGCAGTTCTTC	CASSAGGTAHTEQFF
few	TRBJ2-3	NA	TRBV29-1	TGCAGCGTTGCGTTGGGTCTAGATGCAGATACGCAGTATTTT	CSVALGLDADTQYF
NA	TRBJ2-1	TRBD1	TRBV6-5	TGTGCCAGCAGCCTCAGGGGGTTTGAGCAGTTCTTC	CASSLRGFEQFF
NA	TRBJ2-6	NA	TRBV7-3	TGTGCCAGCAGCTTAGGGCGGCATTCTGGGGCCAACGTCCTGACTTTC	CASSLGRHSGANVLTF
NA	TRBJ2-5	TRBD2	TRBV6-5	TGTGCCAGCAGCCCGGGACTAGCGGTAGAGACCCAGTACTTC	CASSPGLAVETQYF
NA	TRBJ2-3	NA	TRBV29-1	TGCAGCGTTGAACCCTCTTTCCGGGTCCCTGGCACAGATACGCAGTATTTT	CSVEPSFRVPGTDTQYF
few	TRBJ2-1	TRBD2	TRBV7-2	TGTGCCAGCAGCTTAGGACCAAGCACTAGCGCCTTGTTCTTC	CASSLGPSTSALFF
few	TRBJ2-3	TRBD2	TRBV30	TGTGCCTGGAAGGACTCCGGGACTAGGCCAGATACGCAGTATTTT	CAWKDSGTRPDTQYF
few	TRBJ1-1	NA	TRBV29-1	TGCAGCGCTGTAGCCTCAGGGGTGGTTGCTGAAGCTTTCTTT	CSAVASGVVAEAFF
NA	TRBJ1-5	NA	TRBV9	TGTGCCAGCAGCGTAGGTCAGAGCAATCAGCCCCAGCATTTT	CASSVGQSNQPQHF
NA	TRBJ1-4	NA	TRBV4-3	TGCGCCAGCAGCCAAGATACCGACGAGGAAAAACTGTTTTTT	CASSQDTDEEKLFF
few	TRBJ2-3	NA	TRBV7-2	TGTGCCAGCACGCAGATTGGGTCGCGGGATACGCAGTATTTT	CASTQIGSRDTQYF
NA	TRBJ2-7	TRBD2	TRBV18	TGTGCCAGCTCACCGGGGCGGGAGAACGAGCAGTACTTC	CASSPGRENEQYF
NA	TRBJ1-6	NA	TRBV30	TGTGCCTGGAGTGGTCAGGCTAATTCACCCCTCCACTTT	CAWSGQANSPLHF